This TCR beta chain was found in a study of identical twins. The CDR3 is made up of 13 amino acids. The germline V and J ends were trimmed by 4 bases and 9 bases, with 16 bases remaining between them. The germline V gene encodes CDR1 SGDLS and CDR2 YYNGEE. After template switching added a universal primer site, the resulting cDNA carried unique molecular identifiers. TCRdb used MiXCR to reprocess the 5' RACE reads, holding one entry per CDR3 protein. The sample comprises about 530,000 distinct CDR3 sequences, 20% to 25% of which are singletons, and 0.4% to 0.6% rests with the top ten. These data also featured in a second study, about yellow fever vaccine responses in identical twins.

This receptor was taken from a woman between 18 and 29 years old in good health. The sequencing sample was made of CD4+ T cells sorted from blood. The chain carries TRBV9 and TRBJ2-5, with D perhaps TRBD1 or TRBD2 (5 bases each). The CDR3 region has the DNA TGTGCCAGCAGCCCAATACTACTGGGGGCCCAGTACTTC. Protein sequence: CASSPILLGAQYF.